This T cell receptor (beta chain) was documented in a study of T cell repertoires in cytomegalovirus infection. Study overall: Well-studied HLA-B-restricted epitopes and recently identified HLA-C-restricted epitopes of CMV were both used in the study. Public TCR beta signatures marked donors with CMV infection and the matching HLA. Findings and caveats of the study: HLA-C-restricted CMV-specific TCR beta clonotypes were dominant in the ex vivo response.

Germline V gives CDR1 SGHNT, CDR2 YYREEE (reference sequence). The V gene end was trimmed by 2 bases and the J gene end by 2 bases; junction bases not matched to a gene: 18. The CDR3 is made up of 20 amino acids. Each CDR3 protein is one row after TCRdb ran MiXCR on the reads. Counted here are about 830,000 distinct CDR3 sequences, 30% to 35% occurring once; the ten biggest clones make up around 11%. In regard to this clonotype: Its antigen remains unknown.

V is TRBV5-4 and J is TRBJ2-3, with 9 bases that match TRBD2. This receptor was identified in a human donor in good health (CMV status not recorded). Some clones in this sample may be carry-over from other donors' samples. The starting material was cultured CD8+ T cells from PBMCs, obtained from culture after CMV antigen stimulation. As DNA, the CDR3 is TGTGCCAGCAGCTTACAAGTCGGTAGCGGGGGCCCAGACCCCACAGATACGCAGTATTTT. Amino acid sequence: CASSLQVGSGGPDPTDTQYF.